This TCR beta chain was found in a study of monozygotic twins with inflammatory bowel disease. Study results and caveats: The analysis yielded no support for one strong signal or clonotype associated with IBD. Treatment differences in immunosuppression may have added variability to the repertoires of patients.

With respect to this clonotype: Antigen unknown.

Making cDNA involved eight separate reactions per sample. TCRdb derives one entry per CDR3 protein from the 5' RACE reads, leaving out DNA. The sample data list 150,000 to 200,000 distinct CDR3 sequences. Looked up from germline, CDR1 is SQVTM and CDR2 is ANQGSEA. The CDR3 runs to 11 residues. The receptor was isolated from a human donor with ulcerative colitis or Crohn's disease, or a healthy co-twin of an affected twin (not recorded which). Material for sequencing was blood. V usage is TRBV29-1 and J usage is TRBJ2-7. The CDR3 is CSVQQIHEQYF.